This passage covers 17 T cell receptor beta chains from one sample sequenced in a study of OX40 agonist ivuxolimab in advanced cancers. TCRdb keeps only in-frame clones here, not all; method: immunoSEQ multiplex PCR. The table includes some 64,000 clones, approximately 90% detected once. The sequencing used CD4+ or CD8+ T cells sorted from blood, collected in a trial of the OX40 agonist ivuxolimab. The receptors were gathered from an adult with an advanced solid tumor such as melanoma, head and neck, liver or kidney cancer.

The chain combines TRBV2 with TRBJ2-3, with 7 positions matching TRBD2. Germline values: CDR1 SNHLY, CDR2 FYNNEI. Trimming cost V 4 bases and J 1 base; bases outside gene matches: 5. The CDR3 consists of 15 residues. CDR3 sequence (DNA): TGTGCCAGCAGTGTCGGGGGGTCGGGCACAGATACGCAGTATTTT. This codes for CASSVGGSGTDTQYF.

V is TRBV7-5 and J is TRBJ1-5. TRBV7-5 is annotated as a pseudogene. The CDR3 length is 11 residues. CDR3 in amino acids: CVRSHRKPQHF. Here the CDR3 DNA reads TGTGTCAGAAGCCACCGGAAGCCCCAGCATTTT.

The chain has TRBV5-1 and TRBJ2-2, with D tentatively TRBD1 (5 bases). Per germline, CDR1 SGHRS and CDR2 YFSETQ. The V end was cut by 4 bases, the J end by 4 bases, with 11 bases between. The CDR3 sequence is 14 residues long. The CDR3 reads CASSKAGPTGELFF. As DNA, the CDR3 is TGCGCCAGCAGCAAAGCAGGGCCCACCGGGGAGCTGTTTTTT.

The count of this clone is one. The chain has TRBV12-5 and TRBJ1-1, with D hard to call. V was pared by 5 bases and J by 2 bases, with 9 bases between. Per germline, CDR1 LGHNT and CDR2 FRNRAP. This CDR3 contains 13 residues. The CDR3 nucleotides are TGTGCTAGTGGTCGCCAGAGTAACACTGAAGCTTTCTTT. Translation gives CASGRQSNTEAFF.

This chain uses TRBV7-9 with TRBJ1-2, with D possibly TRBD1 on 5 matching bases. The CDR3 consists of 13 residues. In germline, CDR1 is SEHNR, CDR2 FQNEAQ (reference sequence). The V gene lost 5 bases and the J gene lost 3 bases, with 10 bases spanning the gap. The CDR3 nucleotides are TGTGCCAGCAGCCCCCAAGGGGACTATGGCTACACCTTC. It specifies CASSPQGDYGYTF.

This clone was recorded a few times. DNA for the CDR3: TGCGCCAGCAGTCAAGGGGGCCCCGTGGACTACGAGCAGTACTTC. Its protein product is CASSQGGPVDYEQYF. The gene calls are TRBV23-1 and TRBJ2-7, with D possibly being TRBD1 (6 bases). TRBV23-1 falls under the ORF class, with uncertain function. The CDR3 contains 15 residues. Deletions cut 2 bases from V and 3 bases from J, with 14 bases between.

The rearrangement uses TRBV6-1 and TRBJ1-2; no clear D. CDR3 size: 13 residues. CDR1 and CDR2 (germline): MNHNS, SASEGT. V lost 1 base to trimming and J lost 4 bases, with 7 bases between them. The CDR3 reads CASSEGGIYGYTF. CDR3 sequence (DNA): TGTGCCAGCAGTGAAGGAGGGATCTATGGCTACACCTTC.

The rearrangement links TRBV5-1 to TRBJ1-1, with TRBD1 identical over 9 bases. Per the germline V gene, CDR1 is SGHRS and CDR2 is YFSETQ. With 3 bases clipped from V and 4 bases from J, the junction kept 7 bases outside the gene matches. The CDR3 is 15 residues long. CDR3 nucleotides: TGCGCCAGCAGCTCGCAGGGACAGGGAGGCACTGAAGCTTTCTTT. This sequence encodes CASSSQGQGGTEAFF.

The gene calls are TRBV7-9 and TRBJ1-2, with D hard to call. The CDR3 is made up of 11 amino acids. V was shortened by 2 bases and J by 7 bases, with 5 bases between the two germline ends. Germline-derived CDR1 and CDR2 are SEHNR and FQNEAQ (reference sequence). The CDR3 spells CASSLKGGYTF. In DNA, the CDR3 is TGTGCCAGCAGCTTAAAGGGTGGCTACACCTTC.

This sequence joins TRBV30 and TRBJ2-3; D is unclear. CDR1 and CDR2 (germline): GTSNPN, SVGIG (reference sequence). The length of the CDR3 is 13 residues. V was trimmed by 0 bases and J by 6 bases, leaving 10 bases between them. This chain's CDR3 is CAWSVRVGDTQYF. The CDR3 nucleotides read TGTGCCTGGAGTGTAAGGGTCGGGGATACGCAGTATTTT.

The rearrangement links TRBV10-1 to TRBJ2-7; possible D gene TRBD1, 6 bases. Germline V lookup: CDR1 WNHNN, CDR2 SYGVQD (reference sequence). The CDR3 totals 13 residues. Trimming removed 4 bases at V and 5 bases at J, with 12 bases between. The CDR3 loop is CASSVVRGHEQYF. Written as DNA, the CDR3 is TGCGCCAGCAGTGTGGTCAGGGGCCACGAGCAGTACTTC.

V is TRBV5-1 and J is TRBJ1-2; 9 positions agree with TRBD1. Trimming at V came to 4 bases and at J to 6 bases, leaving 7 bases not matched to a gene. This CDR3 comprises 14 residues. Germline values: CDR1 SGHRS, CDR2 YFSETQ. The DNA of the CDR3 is TGCGCCAGCAGCCTCTCGGGGACAGGGCATGGCTACACCTTC. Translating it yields CASSLSGTGHGYTF.

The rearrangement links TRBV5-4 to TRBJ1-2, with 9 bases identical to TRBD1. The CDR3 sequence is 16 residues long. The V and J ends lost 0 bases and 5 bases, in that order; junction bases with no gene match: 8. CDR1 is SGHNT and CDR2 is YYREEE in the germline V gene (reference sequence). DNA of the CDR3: TGTGCCAGCAGCTTGGGGGACAGGGTCGTAGATTATGGCTACACCTTC. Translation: CASSLGDRVVDYGYTF. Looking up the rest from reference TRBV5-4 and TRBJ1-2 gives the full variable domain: ETGVTQSPTHLIKTRGQQVTLRCSSQSGHNTVSWYQQALGQGPQFIFQYYREEENGRGNFPPRFSGLQFPNYSSELNVNALELDDSALYLCASSLGDRVVDYGYTFGSGTRLTVV.

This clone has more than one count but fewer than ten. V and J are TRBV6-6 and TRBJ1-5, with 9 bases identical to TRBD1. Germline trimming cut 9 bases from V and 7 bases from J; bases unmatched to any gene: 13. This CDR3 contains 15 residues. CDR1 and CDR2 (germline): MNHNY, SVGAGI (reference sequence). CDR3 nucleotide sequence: TGTGCCAGTAAACCAGGACAGGGGAACCGGCAGCCCCAGCATTTT. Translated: CASKPGQGNRQPQHF.

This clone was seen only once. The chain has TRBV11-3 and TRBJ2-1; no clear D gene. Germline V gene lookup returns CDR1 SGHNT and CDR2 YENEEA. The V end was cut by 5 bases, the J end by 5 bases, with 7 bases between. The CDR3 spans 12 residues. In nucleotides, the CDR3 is TGTGCCAGCAGCATGGAAAACAATGAGCAGTTCTTC. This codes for CASSMENNEQFF.

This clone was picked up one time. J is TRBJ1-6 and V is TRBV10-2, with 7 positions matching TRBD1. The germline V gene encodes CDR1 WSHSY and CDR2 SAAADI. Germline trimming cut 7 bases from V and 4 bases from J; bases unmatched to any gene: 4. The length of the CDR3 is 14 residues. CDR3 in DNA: TGCGCCAGCATGGGACAGCCGTATAATTCACCCCTCCACTTT. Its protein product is CASMGQPYNSPLHF.

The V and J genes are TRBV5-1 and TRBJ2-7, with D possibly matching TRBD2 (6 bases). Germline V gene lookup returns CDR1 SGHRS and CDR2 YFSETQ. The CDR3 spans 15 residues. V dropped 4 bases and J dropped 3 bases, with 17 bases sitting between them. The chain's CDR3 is CASSAGLQGLYEQYF. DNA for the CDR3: TGCGCCAGCAGCGCTGGGTTGCAGGGACTCTACGAGCAGTACTTC.